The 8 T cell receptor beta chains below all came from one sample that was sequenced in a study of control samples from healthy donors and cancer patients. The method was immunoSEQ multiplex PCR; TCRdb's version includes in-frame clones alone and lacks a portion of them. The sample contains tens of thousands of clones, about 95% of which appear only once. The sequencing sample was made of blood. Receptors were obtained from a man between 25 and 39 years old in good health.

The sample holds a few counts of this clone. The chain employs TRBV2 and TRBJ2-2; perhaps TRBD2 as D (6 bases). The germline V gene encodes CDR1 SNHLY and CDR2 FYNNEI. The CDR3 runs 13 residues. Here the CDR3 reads CLQRREGLGELFF. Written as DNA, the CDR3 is TGTCTCCAGCGGAGGGAAGGGTTAGGGGAGCTGTTTTTT.

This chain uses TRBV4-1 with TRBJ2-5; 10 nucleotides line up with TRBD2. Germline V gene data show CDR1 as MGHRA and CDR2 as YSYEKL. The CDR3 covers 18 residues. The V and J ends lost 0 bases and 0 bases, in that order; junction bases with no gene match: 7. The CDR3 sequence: CASSQDFLAGEYQETQYF. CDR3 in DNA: TGCGCCAGCAGCCAAGACTTTCTAGCGGGGGAGTACCAAGAGACCCAGTACTTC.

DNA of the CDR3: TGTGCCAGCAGCCCGACAGGGAACAATCAGCCCCAGCATTTT. Residues: CASSPTGNNQPQHF. The chain is built from TRBV3-1 (or the pseudogene TRBV3-2) and TRBJ1-5; 7 nucleotides line up with TRBD1. V shed 4 bases, J shed 3 bases, and the junction held 3 bases outside the gene matches. The germline CDR1 and CDR2 sequences are LGHDT and YNNKEL (reference sequence). The CDR3 contains 14 residues.

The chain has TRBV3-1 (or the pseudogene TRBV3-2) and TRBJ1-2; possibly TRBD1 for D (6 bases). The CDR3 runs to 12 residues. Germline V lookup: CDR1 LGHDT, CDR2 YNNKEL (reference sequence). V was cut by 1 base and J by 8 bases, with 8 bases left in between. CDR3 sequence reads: CASSQARGGYTF. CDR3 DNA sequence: TGTGCCAGCAGCCAAGCCAGGGGCGGCTACACCTTC.

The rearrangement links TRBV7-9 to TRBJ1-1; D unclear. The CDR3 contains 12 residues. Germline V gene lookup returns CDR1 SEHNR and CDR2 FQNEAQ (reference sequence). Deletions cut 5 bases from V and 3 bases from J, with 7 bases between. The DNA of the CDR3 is TGTGCCAGCAGCCCAAGGGACACTGAAGCTTTCTTT. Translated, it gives CASSPRDTEAFF.

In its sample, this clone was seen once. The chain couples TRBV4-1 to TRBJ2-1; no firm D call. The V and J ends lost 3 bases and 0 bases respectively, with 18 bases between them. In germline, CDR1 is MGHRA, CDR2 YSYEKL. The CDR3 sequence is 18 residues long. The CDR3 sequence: CASSHLGSSAHSYNEQFF. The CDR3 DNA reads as TGCGCCAGCAGCCACCTAGGCAGTTCTGCGCACTCCTACAATGAGCAGTTCTTC.

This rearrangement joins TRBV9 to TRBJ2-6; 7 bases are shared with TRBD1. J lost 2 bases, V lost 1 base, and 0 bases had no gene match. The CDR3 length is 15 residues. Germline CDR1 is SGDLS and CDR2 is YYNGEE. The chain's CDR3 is CASSVRGPGANVLTF. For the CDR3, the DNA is TGTGCCAGCAGCGTAAGGGGGCCTGGGGCCAACGTCCTGACTTTC.

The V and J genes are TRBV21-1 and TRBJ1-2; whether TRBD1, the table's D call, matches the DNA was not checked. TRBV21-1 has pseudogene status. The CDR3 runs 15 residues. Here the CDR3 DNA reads TGTGCCAGCAGCATAGGACAGGGTGAAAACTATGGCTACACCTTC. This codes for CASSIGQGENYGYTF.